This TCR beta chain was captured by sequencing in a study of blood T cell repertoires in COVID-19. Profiled with immunoSEQ multiplex PCR; TCRdb holds only in-frame clones, not every one. The sample lists 240,000 or so clones; roughly 81% were seen once. Enrolled during active infection, Seattle patients were then followed longitudinally. This clone occurred a few times. The CDR3 covers 22 residues. The sequenced material came from peripheral blood. The chain recombines TRBV21-1 with TRBJ1-1; whether TRBD1, the table's D call, matches the DNA was not checked. TRBV21-1 is labeled a pseudogene. This clonotype was obtained from a woman aged 80 or over with COVID-19, enrolled during active disease. DNA of the CDR3: TGTGCCAGCAGCAGACACCGGGACAGGGGCCGGGGAGGATGCCGTCACATCCTCGAAGCTTTCTTT. It is translated as CASSRHRDRGRGGCRHILEAFF.